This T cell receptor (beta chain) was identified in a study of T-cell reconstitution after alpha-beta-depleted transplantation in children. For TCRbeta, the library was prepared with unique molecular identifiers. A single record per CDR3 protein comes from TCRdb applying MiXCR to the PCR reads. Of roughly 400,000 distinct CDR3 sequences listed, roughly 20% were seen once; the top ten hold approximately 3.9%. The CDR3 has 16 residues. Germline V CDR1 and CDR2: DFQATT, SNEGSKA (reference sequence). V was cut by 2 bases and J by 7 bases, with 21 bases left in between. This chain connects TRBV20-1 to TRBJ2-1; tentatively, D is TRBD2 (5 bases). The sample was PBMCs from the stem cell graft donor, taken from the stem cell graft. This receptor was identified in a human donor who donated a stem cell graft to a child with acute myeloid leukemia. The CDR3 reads CSARNPVGKVGNEQFF. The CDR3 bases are TGCAGTGCTAGAAATCCGGTCGGGAAGGTTGGAAATGAGCAGTTCTTC.